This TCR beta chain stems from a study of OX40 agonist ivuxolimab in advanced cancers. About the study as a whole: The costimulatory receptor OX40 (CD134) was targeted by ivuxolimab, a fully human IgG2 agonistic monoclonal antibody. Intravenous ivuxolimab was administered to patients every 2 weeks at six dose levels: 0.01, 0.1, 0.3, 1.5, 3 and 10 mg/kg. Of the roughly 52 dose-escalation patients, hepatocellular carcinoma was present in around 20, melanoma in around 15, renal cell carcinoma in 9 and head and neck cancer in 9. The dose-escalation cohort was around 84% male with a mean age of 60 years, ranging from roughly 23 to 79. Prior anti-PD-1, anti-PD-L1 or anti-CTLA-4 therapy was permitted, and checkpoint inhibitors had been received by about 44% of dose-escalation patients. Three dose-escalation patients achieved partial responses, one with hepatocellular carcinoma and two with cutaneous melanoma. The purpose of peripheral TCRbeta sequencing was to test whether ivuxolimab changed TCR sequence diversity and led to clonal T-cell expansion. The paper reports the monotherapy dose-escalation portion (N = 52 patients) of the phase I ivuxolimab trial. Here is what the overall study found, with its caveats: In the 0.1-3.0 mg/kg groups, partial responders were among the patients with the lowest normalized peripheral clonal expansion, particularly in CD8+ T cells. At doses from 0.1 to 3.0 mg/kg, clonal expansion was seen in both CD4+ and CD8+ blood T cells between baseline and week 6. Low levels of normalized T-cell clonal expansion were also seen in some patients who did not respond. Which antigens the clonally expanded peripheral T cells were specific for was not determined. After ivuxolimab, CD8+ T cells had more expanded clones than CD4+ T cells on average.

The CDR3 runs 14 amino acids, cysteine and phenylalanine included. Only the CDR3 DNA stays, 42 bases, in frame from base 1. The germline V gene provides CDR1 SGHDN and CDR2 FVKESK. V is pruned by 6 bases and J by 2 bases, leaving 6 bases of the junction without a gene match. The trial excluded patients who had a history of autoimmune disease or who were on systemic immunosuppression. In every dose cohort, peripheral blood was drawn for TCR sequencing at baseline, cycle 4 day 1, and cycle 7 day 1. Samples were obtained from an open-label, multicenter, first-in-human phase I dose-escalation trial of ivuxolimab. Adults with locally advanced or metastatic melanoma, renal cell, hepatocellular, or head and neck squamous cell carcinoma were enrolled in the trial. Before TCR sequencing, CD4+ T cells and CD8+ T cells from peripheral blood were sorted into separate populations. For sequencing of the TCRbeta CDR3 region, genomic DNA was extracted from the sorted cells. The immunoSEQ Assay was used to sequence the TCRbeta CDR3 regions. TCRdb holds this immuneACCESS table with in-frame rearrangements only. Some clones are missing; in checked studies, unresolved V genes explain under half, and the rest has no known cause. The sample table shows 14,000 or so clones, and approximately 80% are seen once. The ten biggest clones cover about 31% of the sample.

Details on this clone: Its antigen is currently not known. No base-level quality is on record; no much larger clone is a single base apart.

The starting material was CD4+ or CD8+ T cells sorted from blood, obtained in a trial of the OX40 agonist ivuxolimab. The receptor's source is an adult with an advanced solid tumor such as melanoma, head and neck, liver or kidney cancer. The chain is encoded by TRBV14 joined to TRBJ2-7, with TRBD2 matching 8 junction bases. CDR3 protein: CASSSGLAAYEQYF. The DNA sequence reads TGTGCCAGCAGTTCCGGACTAGCAGCCTACGAGCAGTACTTC.